These 15 T cell receptor beta chains originate from one sample sequenced in a study of tumor-infiltrating lymphocytes in localized non-small cell lung cancer (dated by TCRdb to the early 2020s). The library was built by means of the immunoSEQ multiplex PCR assay. Not all clones reach the TCRdb copy of this immuneACCESS table, which keeps in-frame sequences only. Checked studies attribute under half of the gap to unresolved V genes and leave the rest unexplained. Within this sample are over 5,500 clones, with around two thirds of them counted one time only. Roughly 6.9% of the sample is held by the ten biggest clonotypes. Sequencing was done on a sample of uninvolved lung tissue not adjacent to the tumor. These receptors came from a human donor with non-small cell lung cancer.

The CDR3 region has the DNA TGTGCCAGCAGCCCCTACGGGGCGGGGGGCGGGGAGACCCAGTACTTC. This translates into CASSPYGAGGGETQYF. V usage is TRBV11-3 and J usage is TRBJ2-5; 8 positions match TRBD2. Germline loops: CDR1 SGHNT, CDR2 YENEEA. The CDR3 spans 16 residues. J was trimmed by 5 bases and V by 5 bases; bases with no gene match: 13.

J is TRBJ2-3 and V is TRBV15; 8 bases are a match to TRBD2. Germline V gene data show CDR1 as LNHNV and CDR2 as YYDKDF (reference sequence). The V and J ends lost 0 bases and 5 bases, in that order; junction bases with no gene match: 7. The CDR3 consists of 16 residues. The CDR3 here is CATSRDLGGGLDTQYF. DNA for the CDR3: TGTGCCACCAGCAGAGATTTGGGCGGGGGGTTAGATACGCAGTATTTT. The full variable domain, rest sourced from reference TRBV15 and TRBJ2-3, is DAMVIQNPRYQVTQFGKPVTLSCSQTLNHNVMYWYQQKSSQAPKLLFHYYDKDFNNEADTPDNFQSRRPNTSFCFLDIRSPGLGDTAMYLCATSRDLGGGLDTQYFGPGTRLTVL.

Only one count was recorded for this clone. The chain recombines TRBV6-6 with TRBJ1-1, with 7 bases aligning to TRBD1. Germline CDR1 and CDR2: MNHNY and SVGAGI (reference sequence). The CDR3 is 16 residues long. V gave up 1 base and J gave up 2 bases; unmatched junction bases: 7. This CDR3 reads CASSYWGQLKNTEAFF. The CDR3 nucleotides are TGTGCCAGCAGTTACTGGGGACAGTTAAAAAACACTGAAGCTTTCTTT.

The rearrangement joins TRBV27 to TRBJ1-1; D uncertain. V shed 4 bases and J shed 5 bases, with 26 bases lying between them. Germline-derived CDR1 and CDR2 are MNHEY and SMNVEV (reference sequence). The CDR3 extends over 18 amino acids. The CDR3 protein is CASSSLRPRPTERTEAFF. CDR3 in DNA: TGTGCCAGCAGTTCCCTCAGACCCCGCCCTACTGAAAGGACTGAAGCTTTCTTT.

The chain has TRBV6-5 and TRBJ2-7; D may be TRBD2 (5 bases). The germline V and J ends were trimmed by 3 bases and 2 bases, with 14 bases remaining between them. The CDR3 runs to 15 residues. The germline V gene encodes CDR1 MNHEY and CDR2 SVGAGI. The CDR3 protein is CASSYGSAGTYEQYF. The CDR3 DNA follows: TGTGCCAGCAGTTATGGTAGCGCAGGAACCTACGAGCAGTACTTC.

The V gene is TRBV11-1, the J gene TRBJ2-7; a possible D gene is TRBD2 (6 bases). Germline V gene data show CDR1 as SGHAT and CDR2 as FQDESV (reference sequence). V was clipped by 5 bases and J by 5 bases, with 16 bases between them. The CDR3 loop spans 14 amino acids. CDR3 sequence reads: CASSLSGSHHEQYF. CDR3 DNA sequence: TGTGCCAGCAGCCTATCCGGGAGCCACCACGAGCAGTACTTC.

The chain uses TRBV11-2 and TRBJ2-5, with TRBD1 matching over 9 bases. Trimming at V came to 6 bases and at J to 4 bases, leaving 12 bases not matched to a gene. The CDR3 runs to 16 residues. Germline CDR1 is SGHAT and CDR2 is FQNNGV. The CDR3 spells CASSLIGGQGTETQYF. The CDR3 DNA is TGTGCCAGCAGTCTCATAGGAGGACAGGGGACAGAGACCCAGTACTTC.

This clone has a single count. The gene calls are TRBV30 and TRBJ2-7; 8 bases map to TRBD1. Losses at the gene ends were 0 bases for V and 12 bases for J; bases not matched to a gene: 7. This CDR3 is built from 12 residues. Germline V gene data show CDR1 as GTSNPN and CDR2 as SVGIG (reference sequence). As DNA, the CDR3 is TGTGCCTGGAGTGTACGACAGGGGCCCCGGTACTTC. Protein product: CAWSVRQGPRYF.

Concerning this clone: The junction does not match germline at one end; this may be a read error. The V and J genes are TRBV10-3 and TRBJ1-5; 9 bases line up with TRBD1. Germline CDR1 is ENHRY and CDR2 is SYGVKD. The CDR3 is 13 residues long. Here the CDR3 reads CAISEKGTGLVIF. The CDR3, as DNA: TGTGCCATCAGTGAAAAGGGGACAGGGTTGGTTATTTTT.

The chain links TRBV7-2 to TRBJ2-7, with TRBD2 matching 14 bases. CDR1 SGHTA and CDR2 FQGNSA come from the germline V gene. The CDR3 has 19 amino acids. J gave up 0 bases and V 3 bases, and 10 bases lay outside the gene matches. In nucleotides, the CDR3 is TGTGCCAGCAGCTTGGTACCCTGGACTAGCGGGGGGAGCTCCTACGAGCAGTACTTC. Residues: CASSLVPWTSGGSSYEQYF.

This rearrangement joins TRBV11-1 to TRBJ2-1, with 13 bases fitting TRBD2. The ends lost 5 bases at V and 4 bases at J; junction bases unmatched: 5. From germline, CDR1 is SGHAT and CDR2 FQDESV (reference sequence). The CDR3 is made up of 16 amino acids. CDR3 loop: CASSPGTSGIYNEQFF. DNA of the CDR3: TGTGCCAGCAGCCCCGGGACTAGCGGGATATACAATGAGCAGTTCTTC.

The chain is built from TRBV7-2 and TRBJ1-1; D gene unclear. The germline V gene has CDR1 SGHTA and CDR2 FQGNSA. The V gene lost 1 base and the J gene lost 1 base, with 7 bases spanning the gap. The CDR3 contains 14 residues. As DNA, the CDR3 is TGTGCCAGCAGCTTAGGGGCGGGGAACACTGAAGCTTTCTTT. It specifies CASSLGAGNTEAFF.

The V call is TRBV7-2, the J call TRBJ2-3; unclear D gene. V gave up 0 bases and J gave up 0 bases, with 1 base separating them. Germline CDR1 SGHTA, CDR2 FQGNSA. The CDR3 extends over 13 amino acids. The CDR3 spells CASSLASTDTQYF. In DNA form, the CDR3 reads TGTGCCAGCAGCTTAGCTAGCACAGATACGCAGTATTTT.

This rearrangement joins TRBV30 to TRBJ2-3; D gene ambiguous. The CDR3 totals 15 residues. Germline CDR1 reads GTSNPN; CDR2 reads SVGIG (reference sequence). Deletions cut 4 bases from V and 0 bases from J, with 14 bases between. The CDR3 DNA follows: TGTGCCTGGACCCGGACGGCCTCTAGCACAGATACGCAGTATTTT. It encodes CAWTRTASSTDTQYF.

This clone was picked up one time. This chain joins TRBV7-8 and TRBJ2-7, with unresolved D. V lost 4 bases and J lost 2, with 3 bases in between. The CDR3 consists of 11 residues. Germline V CDR1 and CDR2: SGHVS, FQNEAQ. CDR3 sequence: CASSSTYEQYF. The CDR3 nucleotides read TGTGCCAGCAGCTCCACCTACGAGCAGTACTTC.